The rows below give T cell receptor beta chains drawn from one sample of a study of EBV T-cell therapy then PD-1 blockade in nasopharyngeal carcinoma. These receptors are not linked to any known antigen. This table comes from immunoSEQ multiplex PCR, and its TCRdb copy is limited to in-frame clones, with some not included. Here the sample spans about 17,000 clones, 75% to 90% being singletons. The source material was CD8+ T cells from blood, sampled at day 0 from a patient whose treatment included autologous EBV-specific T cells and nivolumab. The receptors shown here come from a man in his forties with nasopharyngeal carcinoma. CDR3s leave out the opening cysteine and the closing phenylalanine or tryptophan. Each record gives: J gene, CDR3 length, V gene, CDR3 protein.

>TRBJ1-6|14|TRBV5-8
ASSDRDRGYNSPLH
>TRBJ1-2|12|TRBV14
ASSQVQRDYGYT
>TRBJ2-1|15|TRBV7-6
ASSFGFPSGGYNEQF
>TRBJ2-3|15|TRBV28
ASSSTGTGTYTDTQY
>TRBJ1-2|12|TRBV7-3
ASSFKGEIDGYT
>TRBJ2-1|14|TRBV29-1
SAQGAPGSSYNEQF
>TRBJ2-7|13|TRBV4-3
ASSQGSTSTYEQY
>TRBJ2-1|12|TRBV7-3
ASSLQISYNEQF
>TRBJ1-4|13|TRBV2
AIYHQGATNEKLF
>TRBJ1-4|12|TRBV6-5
ASGPGTGSEKLF
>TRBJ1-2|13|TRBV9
ASSVEGAKNYGYT
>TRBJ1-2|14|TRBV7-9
ASSLGPNTINYGYT
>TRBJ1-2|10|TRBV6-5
ASSYVGGGYT
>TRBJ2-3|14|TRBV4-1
ASSPWTGMGTDTQY
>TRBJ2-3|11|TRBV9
ASSASGGDTQY
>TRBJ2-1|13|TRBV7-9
ASSTPDRTYNEQF
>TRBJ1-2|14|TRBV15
ATSDGRGQTQYGYT
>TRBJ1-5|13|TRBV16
ASSQSGLSNQPQH
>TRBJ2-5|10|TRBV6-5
ASSSTEETQY
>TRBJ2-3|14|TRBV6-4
ASSDSERGSTDTQY
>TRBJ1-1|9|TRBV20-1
SARELGEAF
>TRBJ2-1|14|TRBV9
ASSVEGSGDYNEQF
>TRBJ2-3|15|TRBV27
ASRVRTSGGRPDTQY
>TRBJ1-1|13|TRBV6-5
ASSYRSGWGTEAF
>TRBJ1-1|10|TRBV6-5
ASRFPGAEAF
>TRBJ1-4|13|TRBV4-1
ASSQGQSLVGKLF
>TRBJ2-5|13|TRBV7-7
ASSLLVTNGETQY
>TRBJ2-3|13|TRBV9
ASSPEGRGADTQY
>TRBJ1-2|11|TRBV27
ASSIDRALGYT
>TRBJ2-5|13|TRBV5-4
ASSWRGGFQETQY
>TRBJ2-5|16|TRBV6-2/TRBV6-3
ASSSPLWRAGAKKAQY
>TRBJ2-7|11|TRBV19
ASRGTPLEEQY
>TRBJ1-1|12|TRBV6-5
ASSYMSLGTEAF
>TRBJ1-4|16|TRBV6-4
ASSGPRGDWQFREKLF
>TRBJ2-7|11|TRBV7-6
ASSMGPNYEQY
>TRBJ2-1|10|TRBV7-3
ASSLLYNEQF
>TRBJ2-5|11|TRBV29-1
SPWGGRQETQY
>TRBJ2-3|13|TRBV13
ASSLGDRAGDTQY
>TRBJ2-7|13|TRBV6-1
ASSDWTGGSYEQY
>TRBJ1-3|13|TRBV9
ASSGDRVFGNTIY
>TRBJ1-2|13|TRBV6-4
ASSEEDSLSGGYT
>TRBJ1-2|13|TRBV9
ASSVGQGIYYGYT
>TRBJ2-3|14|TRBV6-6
ASSPTRIYSTDTQY
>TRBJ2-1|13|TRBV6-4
ASSDSETGGLEQF